Listed here are 13 T cell receptor beta chains from one sample, sequenced in a study of blood T cells in healthy people across ages. A second PCR of 7 to 11 cycles used a sample-barcoded 5' primer and a J-beta primer mix. TCRdb processed the 5' RACE reads anew with MiXCR; each CDR3 protein has one entry. The sample shows 850,000 or so distinct CDR3 sequences, 29% of them seen only once. The sequenced sample consisted of blood. All receptors come from an elderly woman in good health.

CDR3 DNA: TGCAGTGCTAGGGCTTACGGTTCGGGCTATGGCTACACCTTC. This sequence encodes CSARAYGSGYGYTF. This chain joins TRBV20-1 and TRBJ1-2, with D hard to call. The V end was cut by 3 bases, the J end by 4 bases, with 15 bases between. The CDR3 runs to 14 residues. Per the germline V gene, CDR1 is DFQATT and CDR2 is SNEGSKA (reference sequence).

This clonotype has more than one count but fewer than ten. V gene TRBV30 combines with J gene TRBJ1-1; D is perhaps TRBD1 (5 bases). This CDR3 has 14 residues. Germline V lookup: CDR1 GTSNPN, CDR2 SVGIG (reference sequence). Trimming pared 0 bases from V and 4 bases from J, leaving 12 bases between. The CDR3 DNA reads TGTGCCTGGAGTGTGCACAGGTCGGGCACTGAAGCTTTCTTT. It translates to CAWSVHRSGTEAFF.

This clonotype has ten or more counts. The chain carries TRBV12-3 or TRBV12-4 and TRBJ2-6; no clear D. This CDR3 is built from 15 residues. Between the trimmed V and J ends, which lost 4 bases and 4 bases, there was a span of 11 bases. The CDR3 DNA reads as TGTGCCAGCAGTTCCCATGGGGTAGGGGCCAACGTCCTGACTTTC. Its translation: CASSSHGVGANVLTF.

The genes are TRBV6-5 and TRBJ2-4; D ambiguous. The J call could be wrong; TRBJ2-7 is a better fit for the DNA end. The length of the CDR3 is 13 residues. Germline loops: CDR1 MNHEY, CDR2 SVGAGI. The CDR3 region has the DNA TGTGCCAGCAGTTACTCGAAGAACTACGAGCAGTACTTC. Encoded protein: CASSYSKNYEQYF.

This clonotype was picked up many times. J is TRBJ1-2 and V is TRBV12-3 or TRBV12-4; 9 positions agree with TRBD1. This CDR3 is built from 16 residues. Losses at the gene ends were 5 bases for V and 8 bases for J; bases not matched to a gene: 15. The CDR3 bases are TGTGCCAGCAGTCTCCGGGACAGGGCCCTTACTGGGGGCTACACCTTC. Translated: CASSLRDRALTGGYTF.

In this sample, this clonotype turned up a few times. The chain is built from TRBV6-1 and TRBJ2-6; 7 bases line up with TRBD1. Trimming at V came to 1 base and at J to 0 bases, leaving 9 bases not matched to a gene. This CDR3 is 19 amino acids long. Germline assignment: CDR1 MNHNS and CDR2 SASEGT. CDR3: CASSEESGTAFSGANVLTF. The CDR3 region has the DNA TGTGCCAGCAGTGAAGAGTCGGGGACAGCCTTCTCTGGGGCCAACGTCCTGACTTTC.

Worth noting for this clonotype: A much larger clone lies a single base off, so this may be a read error. The chain uses TRBV20-1 and TRBJ2-7, with TRBD1 as a possible D gene (5 bases). The length of the CDR3 is 15 residues. Germline CDR1 and CDR2: DFQATT and SNEGSKA (reference sequence). V lost 3 bases and J 4 bases, leaving 19 bases between the germline ends. CDR3 residues: CSASRGTPGRYEQYF. CDR3 nucleotides: TGCAGTGCTAGCCGAGGAACCCCAGGGCGATACGAGCAGTACTTC.

This clonotype has more than one count but fewer than ten. Just one base apart from a much larger clone, this may be a read error. The CDR3 nucleotides read TGTGCCAGCAGCTTAGCCGTAGGGGCGTACGATGAGCAGTACTTC. It is translated as CASSLAVGAYDEQYF. The chain uses TRBV7-8 and TRBJ2-1; a possible D gene is TRBD1 (5 bases). The better agreement between TRBJ2-7 and the DNA end casts doubt on the J call. Germline-derived CDR1 and CDR2 are SGHVS and FQNEAQ. The CDR3 runs 15 residues.

There are many counts of this clonotype. A much bigger clone sits one base away, suggesting this may be a read error. The genes are TRBV12-3 or TRBV12-4 and TRBJ2-1; 9 positions match TRBD1. Trimming at V came to 3 bases and at J to 8 bases, leaving 8 bases not matched to a gene. The CDR3 length is 15 residues. CDR3: CASSFGGTGRYEQFF. In DNA form, the CDR3 reads TGTGCCAGCAGTTTCGGAGGGACAGGGCGGTATGAGCAGTTCTTC.

This clonotype was detected only a few times. This sequence joins TRBV7-2 and TRBJ1-2, with 7 bases fitting TRBD1. This CDR3 region has 14 residues. J was trimmed by 6 bases and V by 2 bases; bases with no gene match: 6. The germline V gene encodes CDR1 SGHTA and CDR2 FQGNSA. CDR3 protein: CASSLRTGYDGYTF. CDR3 sequence (DNA): TGTGCCAGCAGCTTAAGGACAGGTTACGATGGCTACACCTTC.

V and J are TRBV20-1 and TRBJ2-1; 8 bases agree with TRBD2. CDR1 is DFQATT and CDR2 is SNEGSKA in the germline V gene (reference sequence). The CDR3 is 16 amino acids. The J segment lost 6 bases and the V segment lost 3 bases, leaving 13 bases of the junction unmatched. DNA for the CDR3: TGCAGTGCTAGGTTCTGGGCGGGAGGTTTGGGCAATGAGCAGTTCTTC. It codes for CSARFWAGGLGNEQFF.

The chain carries TRBV6-5 and TRBJ1-5; 8 nucleotides align to TRBD1. The V gene end was trimmed by 5 bases and the J gene end by 5 bases; junction bases not matched to a gene: 8. CDR1 is MNHEY and CDR2 is SVGAGI in the germline V gene. The CDR3 runs 15 residues. The chain's CDR3 is CASSERGQVHQPQHF. CDR3 nucleotide sequence: TGTGCCAGCAGTGAAAGGGGACAGGTTCATCAGCCCCAGCATTTT.

CDR3 sequence reads: CASSPRTGRDDFGYTF. CDR3 coding DNA: TGTGCCAGCAGCCCTCGGACAGGGAGGGATGATTTTGGCTACACCTTC. The rearrangement joins TRBV9 to TRBJ1-2; 8 nucleotides agree with TRBD1. Unmatched junction bases numbered 15, after V lost 4 bases and J lost 7 bases. The germline gives CDR1 SGDLS, CDR2 YYNGEE. CDR3 length: 16 residues.